These 26 T cell receptor beta chains came from one sample sequenced in a study of T cell responses to AZD1222 COVID-19 vaccine. This table comes from immunoSEQ multiplex PCR, and its TCRdb copy is limited to in-frame clones, with some not included. The repertoire holds tens of thousands of clones, with roughly 89% as singletons. The sample was peripheral blood, taken 28 days after the second AZD1222 dose. Receptor source: an adult who received the AZD1222 COVID-19 vaccine.

The chain recombines TRBV28 with TRBJ2-1, with a weak D call TRBD1 (5 bases). The CDR3 is 14 amino acids. The ends were cut back, 8 bases at V and 8 bases at J, with 19 bases in the middle. Germline CDR1 and CDR2: MDHEN and SYDVKM. The CDR3 DNA is TGTGCCAGCCTTGGGTGGGGCCCCGGCGATGAGCAGTTCTTC. Its protein is CASLGWGPGDEQFF.

The V gene is TRBV5-1, the J gene TRBJ1-2; D remains ambiguous. V was clipped by 0 bases and J by 1 base, with 7 bases between them. The germline V gene has CDR1 SGHRS and CDR2 YFSETQ. The CDR3 length is 14 residues. As DNA, the CDR3 is TGCGCCAGCAGCTTGGGACGGAATAACTATGGCTACACCTTC. As protein: CASSLGRNNYGYTF.

The chain has TRBV2 and TRBJ2-5, with D perhaps being TRBD1 or TRBD2 (5 bases each). The CDR3 covers 15 residues. The germline CDR1 and CDR2 sequences are SNHLY and FYNNEI. V was trimmed by 6 bases and J by 4 bases, leaving 18 bases between them. The DNA of the CDR3 is TGTGCCAGCAGCCCCAATAGTCTTGGGGGAGAGACCCAGTACTTC. It translates to CASSPNSLGGETQYF.

The chain couples TRBV20-1 to TRBJ2-1; 12 nucleotides line up with TRBD2. Germline values: CDR1 DFQATT, CDR2 SNEGSKA (reference sequence). With 6 bases clipped from V and 5 bases from J, the junction kept 8 bases outside the gene matches. CDR3 length equals 15 residues. The CDR3, as DNA: TGCAGTGCCAGTTCGGGACTAGCGGGCAACAATGAGCAGTTCTTC. This codes for CSASSGLAGNNEQFF.

The V gene is TRBV5-6, the J gene TRBJ1-3; 11 bases are shared with TRBD1. Germline-derived CDR1 and CDR2 are SGHDT and YYEEEE. CDR3 length: 15 residues. V lost 4 bases and J lost 2; bases outside the gene matches: 2. CDR3 coding DNA: TGTGCCAGCAGCCAGGGACAGGGGGCTGGAAACACCATATATTTT. Its translation: CASSQGQGAGNTIYF. Together with reference TRBV5-6 and TRBJ1-3, the CDR3 gives the full variable domain: DAGVTQSPTHLIKTRGQQVTLRCSPKSGHDTVSWYQQALGQGPQFIFQYYEEEERQRGNFPDRFSGHQFPNYSSELNVNALLLGDSALYLCASSQGQGAGNTIYFGEGSWLTVV.

The gene calls are TRBV7-9 and TRBJ2-7, with TRBD2 matching over 8 bases. CDR3 length: 17 amino acids. Germline-derived CDR1 and CDR2 are SEHNR and FQNEAQ (reference sequence). Trimming cost V 1 base and J 3 bases; bases outside gene matches: 11. The CDR3 here is CASSLVIAGRPDYEQYF. The CDR3 coding sequence is TGTGCCAGCAGCTTAGTTATAGCGGGGAGGCCCGACTACGAGCAGTACTTC.

This rearrangement joins TRBV18 to TRBJ2-3, with TRBD2 matching over 10 bases. CDR3 length: 17 residues. Germline-derived CDR1 and CDR2 are KGHSH and LQKENI. V was pared by 6 bases and J by 1 base, with 10 bases of the junction left unmatched. CDR3 protein: CASSYGASGGGTDTQYF. The CDR3 nucleotides read TGTGCCAGCTCTTATGGGGCTAGCGGGGGAGGCACAGATACGCAGTATTTT.

J is TRBJ2-1 and V is TRBV5-1, with 10 bases aligning to TRBD2. Germline V lookup: CDR1 SGHRS, CDR2 YFSETQ. CDR3 length equals 16 residues. V lost 0 bases and J lost 7; bases outside the gene matches: 7. For the CDR3, the DNA is TGCGCCAGCAGCTTGGGAGTCGTAGCGGGGGGAAATGAGCAGTTCTTC. Residues: CASSLGVVAGGNEQFF.

The chain uses TRBV5-4 and TRBJ2-1; 9 nucleotides agree with TRBD2. The CDR3 has 16 amino acids. With V trimmed by 4 bases and J by 7 bases, 12 bases remained unmatched. Per the germline V gene, CDR1 is SGHNT and CDR2 is YYREEE (reference sequence). The CDR3 DNA follows: TGTGCCAGCAGCCCACCCCCAGCGGGGGGAGGGAATGAGCAGTTCTTC. Amino acid sequence: CASSPPPAGGGNEQFF. Full variable domain (outside the CDR3, taken from reference TRBV5-4 and TRBJ2-1): ETGVTQSPTHLIKTRGQQVTLRCSSQSGHNTVSWYQQALGQGPQFIFQYYREEENGRGNFPPRFSGLQFPNYSSELNVNALELDDSALYLCASSPPPAGGGNEQFFGPGTRLTVL.

With regard to this clone: Other DNA variants within this sample encode the same CDR3. The chain joins TRBV5-1 to TRBJ2-5; D might be TRBD1 or TRBD2, each matching 6 bases. CDR1 and CDR2 (germline): SGHRS, YFSETQ. This CDR3 region has 14 residues. The V end was cut by 0 bases, the J end by 1 base, with 7 bases between. Here the CDR3 reads CASSLAGAQETQYF. For the CDR3, the DNA is TGCGCCAGCAGCTTGGCGGGGGCCCAAGAGACCCAGTACTTC. Together with reference TRBV5-1 and TRBJ2-5, the CDR3 gives the full variable domain: KAGVTQTPRYLIKTRGQQVTLSCSPISGHRSVSWYQQTPGQGLQFLFEYFSETQRNKGNFPGRFSGRQFSNSRSEMNVSTLELGDSALYLCASSLAGAQETQYFGPGTRLLVL.

The CDR3 region is CASSPTGSDTIYF. DNA of the CDR3: TGTGCCAGCTCACCCACAGGGTCGGACACCATATATTTT. The J gene is TRBJ1-3, the V gene TRBV18; perhaps TRBD1 as D (6 bases). The germline gives CDR1 KGHSH, CDR2 LQKENI. CDR3 length: 13 amino acids. Trimming cost V 3 bases and J 8 bases, with 11 bases left between them.

This chain connects TRBV5-6 to TRBJ2-3; D is unclear. This CDR3 has 16 amino acids. CDR1 is SGHDT, CDR2 YYEEEE, per germline. With 6 bases removed from V and 0 bases from J, the gap between germline ends came to 17 bases. The CDR3 DNA reads as TGTGCCAGCATACCTCTCCGGAGCCCTAGCACAGATACGCAGTATTTT. It yields the protein CASIPLRSPSTDTQYF.

A few counts support this clone. V is TRBV7-9 and J is TRBJ1-2, with D unresolved. The V end was cut by 3 bases, the J end by 8 bases, with 16 bases between. The length of the CDR3 is 14 residues. Germline values: CDR1 SEHNR, CDR2 FQNEAQ (reference sequence). This CDR3 reads CASSFAGRAGGYTF. CDR3 bases: TGTGCCAGCAGCTTCGCTGGTCGTGCAGGCGGCTACACCTTC.

This clone has a handful of counts. The V call is TRBV5-1, the J call TRBJ1-1; D is perhaps TRBD1 (5 bases). This CDR3 is built from 18 residues. Trimming took 4 bases from V and 1 from J, leaving 23 bases between them. CDR1 SGHRS and CDR2 YFSETQ come from the germline V gene. The CDR3 here is CASSPGPGRGEGNTEAFF. The CDR3 coding sequence is TGCGCCAGCAGCCCTGGACCTGGCCGAGGGGAAGGGAACACTGAAGCTTTCTTT.

This clone has more than one count but fewer than ten. The rearrangement links TRBV6-5 to TRBJ1-1; tentative D call: TRBD1 (5 bases). The CDR3 has 16 residues. V lost 0 bases and J 4 bases, leaving 15 bases between the germline ends. Per germline, CDR1 MNHEY and CDR2 SVGAGI. The CDR3 region is CASSYSVGQGSTEAFF. In DNA form, the CDR3 reads TGTGCCAGCAGTTACTCAGTTGGGCAGGGTAGCACTGAAGCTTTCTTT.

The chain carries TRBV4-2 and TRBJ2-7, with TRBD2 as a possible D gene (5 bases). The CDR3 covers 17 residues. The V gene's germline CDR1 is LGHNA and CDR2 YNFKEQ. Trimming removed 3 bases at V and 0 bases at J, with 18 bases between. Here the CDR3 DNA reads TGTGCCAGCAGCCAGAGGGCCGCGGGCTGCCCCTCCTACGAGCAGTACGTC. This translates into CASSQRAAGCPSYEQYV.

This rearrangement joins TRBV6-5 to TRBJ2-7; D might be TRBD1 or TRBD2, each matching 6 bases. The V end lost 2 bases, the J end lost 5 bases, and 19 bases lay between the germline ends. The CDR3 length is 16 residues. Looked up from germline, CDR1 is MNHEY and CDR2 is SVGAGI. The CDR3 is CASSYLSGGHSDEQYF. Written as DNA, the CDR3 is TGTGCCAGCAGTTACCTAAGTGGGGGGCATTCGGACGAGCAGTACTTC.

This sequence joins TRBV2 and TRBJ1-5; D is uncertain. This CDR3 is 13 amino acids long. Looked up from germline, CDR1 is SNHLY and CDR2 is FYNNEI. V shed 6 bases and J shed 4 bases, with 10 bases lying between them. The CDR3 here is CASRPGPNQPQHF. The CDR3 nucleotides read TGTGCCAGCAGGCCAGGTCCTAATCAGCCCCAGCATTTT.

With respect to this clone: A junction boundary mismatches the germline segment, possibly from a read error. Other nucleotide sequences from this sample produce the same CDR3. This rearrangement joins TRBV7-2 to TRBJ2-7, with TRBD2 as a possible D gene (7 bases). Germline V CDR1 and CDR2: SGHTA, FQGNSA. The CDR3 covers 13 residues. As DNA, the CDR3 is TGTGCCAGCAGCCTAGCGGACAGCTACGAGCAGTACTTC. Amino acids: CASSLADSYEQYF.

The genes are TRBV27 and TRBJ2-2; TRBD2 matches 8 bases. Losses at the gene ends were 3 bases for V and 3 bases for J; bases not matched to a gene: 6. The germline CDR1 and CDR2 sequences are MNHEY and SMNVEV (reference sequence). The CDR3 spans 16 residues. CDR3 residues: CASSFWRGDDTGELFF. The CDR3 nucleotides read TGTGCCAGCAGTTTCTGGCGGGGGGACGACACCGGGGAGCTGTTTTTT.

The chain couples TRBV5-6 to TRBJ1-2, with 7 bases fitting TRBD1. In germline, CDR1 is SGHDT, CDR2 YYEEEE. The trim removed 4 bases at V and 8 bases at J, leaving 14 bases unmatched. This CDR3 is 15 amino acids long. CDR3 bases: TGTGCCAGCAGCCCCTTGACAGGGCCCGGGATGGGCTACACCTTC. Translating it yields CASSPLTGPGMGYTF.

This clone was counted a single time. This chain joins TRBV7-9 and TRBJ1-1, with D maybe TRBD1 (6 bases). Germline CDR1 SEHNR, CDR2 FQNEAQ (reference sequence). The CDR3 is 14 residues long. Trimming removed 1 base from V and 6 bases from J, with 12 bases in between. The CDR3 loop is CASSLGGPESEAFF. CDR3 in DNA: TGTGCCAGCAGCTTAGGGGGGCCTGAATCTGAAGCTTTCTTT.

This clone was picked up one time. This rearrangement joins TRBV3-1 (or the pseudogene TRBV3-2) to TRBJ1-3, with a possible D match to TRBD1 (6 bases). This CDR3 spans 15 amino acids. Germline values: CDR1 LGHDT, CDR2 YNNKEL (reference sequence). V shed 6 bases and J shed 0 bases, with 12 bases lying between them. The CDR3 sequence: CASRTQGSSGNTIYF. DNA for the CDR3: TGTGCCAGCAGAACTCAGGGGAGCTCTGGAAACACCATATATTTT.

The chain joins TRBV19 to TRBJ2-2, with D uncertain. The V and J ends lost 8 bases and 3 bases respectively, with 10 bases between them. Per the germline V gene, CDR1 is LNHDA and CDR2 is SQIVND (reference sequence). This CDR3 has 13 residues. In DNA, the CDR3 is TGTGCCAGTCAAGAACTCGACACCGGGGAGCTGTTTTTT. Translating gives CASQELDTGELFF.

J is TRBJ2-3 and V is TRBV9; 8 nucleotides match TRBD2. This CDR3 has 17 residues. Germline V gives CDR1 SGDLS, CDR2 YYNGEE. V lost 0 bases and J lost 5; bases outside the gene matches: 11. This chain's CDR3 is CASSVDPPGTRLDTQYF. CDR3 coding DNA: TGTGCCAGCAGCGTAGACCCCCCAGGGACTAGACTAGATACGCAGTATTTT. Looking up the rest from reference TRBV9 and TRBJ2-3 gives the full variable domain: DSGVTQTPKHLITATGQRVTLRCSPRSGDLSVYWYQQSLDQGLQFLIQYYNGEERAKGNILERFSAQQFPDLHSELNLSSLELGDSALYFCASSVDPPGTRLDTQYFGPGTRLTVL.

This clone was detected once. This chain joins TRBV6-2 or TRBV6-3 and TRBJ2-2; D remains ambiguous. The V end lost 6 bases, the J end lost 5 bases, and 13 bases lay between the germline ends. Germline CDR1 is MNHEY and CDR2 is SVGEGT. CDR3 length equals 14 residues. CDR3 sequence: CASSFLVGTGELFF. The DNA of the CDR3 is TGTGCCAGCAGCTTCCTCGTGGGGACCGGGGAGCTGTTTTTT.